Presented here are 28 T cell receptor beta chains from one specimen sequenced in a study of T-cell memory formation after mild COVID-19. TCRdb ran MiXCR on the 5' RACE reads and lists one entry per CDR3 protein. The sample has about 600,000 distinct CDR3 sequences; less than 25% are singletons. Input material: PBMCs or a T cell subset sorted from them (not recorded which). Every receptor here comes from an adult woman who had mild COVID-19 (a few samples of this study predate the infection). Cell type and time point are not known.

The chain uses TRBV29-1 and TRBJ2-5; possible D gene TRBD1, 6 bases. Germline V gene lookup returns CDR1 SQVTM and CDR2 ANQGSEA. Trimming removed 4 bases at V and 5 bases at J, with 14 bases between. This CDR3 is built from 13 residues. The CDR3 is CSVVSGEMETQYF. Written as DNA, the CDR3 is TGCAGCGTTGTCTCAGGGGAAATGGAGACCCAGTACTTC.

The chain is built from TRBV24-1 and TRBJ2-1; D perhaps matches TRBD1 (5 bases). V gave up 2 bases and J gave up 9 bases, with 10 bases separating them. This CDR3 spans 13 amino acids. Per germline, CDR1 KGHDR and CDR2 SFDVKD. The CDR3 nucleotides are TGTGCCACCAGTGATTCCAGGACACGTGAGCAGTTCTTC. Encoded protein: CATSDSRTREQFF.

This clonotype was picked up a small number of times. CDR3 DNA: TGTGCCAGCAGCTTAGCGGGACAGGGGAGCGAGACCCAGTACTTC. Amino acid sequence: CASSLAGQGSETQYF. This rearrangement joins TRBV7-9 to TRBJ2-5; 10 bases match TRBD1. V gave up 0 bases and J gave up 5 bases; unmatched junction bases: 3. This CDR3 comprises 15 residues. Germline V CDR1 and CDR2: SEHNR, FQNEAQ (reference sequence). Variable domain in full (rest from reference TRBV7-9 and TRBJ2-5): DTGVSQNPRHKITKRGQNVTFRCDPISEHNRLYWYRQTLGQGPEFLTYFQNEAQLEKSRLLSDRFSAERPKGSFSTLEIQRTEQGDSAMYLCASSLAGQGSETQYFGPGTRLLVL.

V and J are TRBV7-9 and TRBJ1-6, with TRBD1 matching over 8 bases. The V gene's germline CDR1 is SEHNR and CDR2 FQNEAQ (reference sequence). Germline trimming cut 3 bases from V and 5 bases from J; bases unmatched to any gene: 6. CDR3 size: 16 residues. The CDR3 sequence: CASSFSPGQDNSPLHF. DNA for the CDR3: TGTGCCAGCAGCTTTTCACCGGGACAGGATAATTCACCCCTCCACTTT.

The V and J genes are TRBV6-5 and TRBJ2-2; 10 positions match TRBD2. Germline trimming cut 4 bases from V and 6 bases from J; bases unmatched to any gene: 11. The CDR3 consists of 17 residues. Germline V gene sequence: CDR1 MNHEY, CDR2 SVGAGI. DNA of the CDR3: TGTGCCAGCAGTTGGGCAGTTAGCGGGAGGTTTTCCGGGGAGCTGTTTTTT. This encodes CASSWAVSGRFSGELFF.

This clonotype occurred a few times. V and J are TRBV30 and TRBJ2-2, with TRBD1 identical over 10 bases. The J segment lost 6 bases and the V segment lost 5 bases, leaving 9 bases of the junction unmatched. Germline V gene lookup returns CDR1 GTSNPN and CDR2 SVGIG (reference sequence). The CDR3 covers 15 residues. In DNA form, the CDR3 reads TGTGCCTGGGAACCGGGACAGGGGATCGCCGGGGAGCTGTTTTTT. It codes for CAWEPGQGIAGELFF.

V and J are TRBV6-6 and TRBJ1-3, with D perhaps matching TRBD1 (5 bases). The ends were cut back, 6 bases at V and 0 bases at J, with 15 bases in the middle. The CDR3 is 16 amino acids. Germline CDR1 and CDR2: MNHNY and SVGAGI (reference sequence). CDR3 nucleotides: TGTGCCAGCAGCATAGTGGGGACGGCCTCTGGAAACACCATATATTTT. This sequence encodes CASSIVGTASGNTIYF.

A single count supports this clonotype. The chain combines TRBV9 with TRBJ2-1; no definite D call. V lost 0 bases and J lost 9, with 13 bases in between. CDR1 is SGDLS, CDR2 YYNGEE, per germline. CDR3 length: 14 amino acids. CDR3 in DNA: TGTGCCAGCAGCGTAGGGTCATCTCCTAGTGAGCAGTTCTTC. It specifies CASSVGSSPSEQFF.

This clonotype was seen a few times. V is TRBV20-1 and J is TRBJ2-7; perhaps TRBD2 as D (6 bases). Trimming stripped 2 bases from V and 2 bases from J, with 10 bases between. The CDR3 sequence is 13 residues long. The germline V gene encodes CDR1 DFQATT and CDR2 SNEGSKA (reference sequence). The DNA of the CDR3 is TGCAGTGCTAGAAAGGCTAGCGCCTACGAGCAGTACTTC. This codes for CSARKASAYEQYF.

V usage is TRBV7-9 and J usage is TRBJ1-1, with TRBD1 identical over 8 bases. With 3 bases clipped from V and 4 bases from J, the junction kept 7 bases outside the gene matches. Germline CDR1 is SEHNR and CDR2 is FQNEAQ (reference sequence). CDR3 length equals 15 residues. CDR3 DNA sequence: TGTGCCAGCAGCTTCCCGACAGGGGTTCTCACTGAAGCTTTCTTT. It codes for CASSFPTGVLTEAFF.

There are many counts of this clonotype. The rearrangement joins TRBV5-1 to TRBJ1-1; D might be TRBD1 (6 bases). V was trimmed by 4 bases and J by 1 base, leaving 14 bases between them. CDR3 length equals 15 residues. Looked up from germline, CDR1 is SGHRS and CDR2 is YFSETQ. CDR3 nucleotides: TGCGCCAGCAGCATCCAACTACAGGGGAACACTGAAGCTTTCTTT. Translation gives CASSIQLQGNTEAFF.

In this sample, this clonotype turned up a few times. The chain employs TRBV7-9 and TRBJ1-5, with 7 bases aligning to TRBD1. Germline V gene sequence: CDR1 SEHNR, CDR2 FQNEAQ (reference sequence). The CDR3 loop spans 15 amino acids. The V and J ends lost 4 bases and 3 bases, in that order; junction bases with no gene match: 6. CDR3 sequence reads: CASSSGGPLNQPQHF. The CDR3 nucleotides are TGTGCCAGCAGCTCAGGGGGGCCGCTCAATCAGCCCCAGCATTTT.

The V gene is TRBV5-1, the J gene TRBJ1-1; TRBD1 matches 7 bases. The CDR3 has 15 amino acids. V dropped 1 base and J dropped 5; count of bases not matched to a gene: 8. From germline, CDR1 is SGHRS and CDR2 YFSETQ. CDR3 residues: CASSLMAQGGTEAFF. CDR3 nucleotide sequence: TGCGCCAGCAGCTTGATGGCGCAGGGGGGGACTGAAGCTTTCTTT.

CDR3: CSAVSSRGRETQYF. Here the CDR3 DNA reads TGCAGTGCTGTGAGTTCGCGGGGGAGAGAGACCCAGTACTTC. V is TRBV20-1 and J is TRBJ2-5; 7 bases align to TRBD2. Germline trimming cut 5 bases from V and 4 bases from J; bases unmatched to any gene: 10. Germline CDR1 is DFQATT and CDR2 is SNEGSKA (reference sequence). CDR3 length equals 14 residues.

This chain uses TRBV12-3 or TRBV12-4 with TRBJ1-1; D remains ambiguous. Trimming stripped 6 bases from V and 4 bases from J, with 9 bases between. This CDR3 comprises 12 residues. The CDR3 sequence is CASSPVVTEAFF. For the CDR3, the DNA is TGTGCCAGCAGCCCCGTAGTCACTGAAGCTTTCTTT.

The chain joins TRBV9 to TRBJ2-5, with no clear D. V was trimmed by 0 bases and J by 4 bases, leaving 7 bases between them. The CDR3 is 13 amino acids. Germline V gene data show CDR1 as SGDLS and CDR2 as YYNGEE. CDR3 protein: CASSVGSGETQYF. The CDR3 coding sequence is TGTGCCAGCAGCGTAGGATCGGGAGAGACCCAGTACTTC.

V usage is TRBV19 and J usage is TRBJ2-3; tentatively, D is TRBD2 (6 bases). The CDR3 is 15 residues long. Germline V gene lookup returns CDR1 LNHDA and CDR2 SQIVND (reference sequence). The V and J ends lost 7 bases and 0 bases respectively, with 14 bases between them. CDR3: CASTLAGRSTDTQYF. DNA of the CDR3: TGTGCCAGTACGTTGGCGGGGCGTAGCACAGATACGCAGTATTTT.

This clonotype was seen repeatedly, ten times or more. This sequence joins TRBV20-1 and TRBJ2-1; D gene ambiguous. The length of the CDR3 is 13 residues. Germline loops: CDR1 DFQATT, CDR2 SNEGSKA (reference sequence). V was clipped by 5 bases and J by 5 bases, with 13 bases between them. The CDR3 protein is CSASGRPNNEQFF. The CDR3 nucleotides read TGCAGTGCTTCCGGACGGCCTAACAATGAGCAGTTCTTC.

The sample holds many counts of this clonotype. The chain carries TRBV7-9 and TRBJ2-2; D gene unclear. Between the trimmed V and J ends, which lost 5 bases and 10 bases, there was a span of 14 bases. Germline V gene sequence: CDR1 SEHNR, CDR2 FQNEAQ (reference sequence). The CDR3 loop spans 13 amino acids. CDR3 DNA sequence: TGTGCCAGCAGCCTGACGGGTTCGGTGGAGCTGTTTTTT. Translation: CASSLTGSVELFF.

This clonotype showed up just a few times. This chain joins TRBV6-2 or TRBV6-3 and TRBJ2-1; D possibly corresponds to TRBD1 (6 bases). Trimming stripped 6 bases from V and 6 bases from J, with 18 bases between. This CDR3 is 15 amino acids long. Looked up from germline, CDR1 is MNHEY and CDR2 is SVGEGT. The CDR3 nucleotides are TGTGCCAGCAGATCCTCAGGGGTGATGGTCAATGAGCAGTTCTTC. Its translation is CASRSSGVMVNEQFF.

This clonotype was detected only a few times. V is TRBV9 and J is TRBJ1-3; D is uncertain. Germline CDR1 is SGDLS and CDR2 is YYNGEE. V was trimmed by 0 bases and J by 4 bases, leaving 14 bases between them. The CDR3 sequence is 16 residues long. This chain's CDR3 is CASSVEIRGVGNTIYF. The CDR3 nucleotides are TGTGCCAGCAGCGTAGAGATCAGAGGAGTAGGAAACACCATATATTTT.

CDR3 loop: CATSDGGQTNTEAFF. In DNA, the CDR3 is TGTGCCACCAGTGATGGAGGACAGACTAACACTGAAGCTTTCTTT. V usage is TRBV24-1 and J usage is TRBJ1-1; perhaps TRBD1 as D (6 bases). V dropped 3 bases and J dropped 2 bases, with 12 bases sitting between them. The CDR3 has 15 amino acids. CDR1 and CDR2 from the germline V gene are KGHDR and SFDVKD.

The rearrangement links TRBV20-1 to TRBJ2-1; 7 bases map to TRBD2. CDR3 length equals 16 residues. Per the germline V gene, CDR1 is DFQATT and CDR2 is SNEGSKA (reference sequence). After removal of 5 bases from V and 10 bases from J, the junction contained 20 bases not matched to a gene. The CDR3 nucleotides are TGCAGTGCTTCCCCCGGACCAGCGGGGACTTCGATGGAGCAGTTCTTC. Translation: CSASPGPAGTSMEQFF.

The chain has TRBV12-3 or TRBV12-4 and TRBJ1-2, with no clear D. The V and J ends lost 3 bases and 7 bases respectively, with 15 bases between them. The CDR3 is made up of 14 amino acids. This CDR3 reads CASSLNEWAGGYTF. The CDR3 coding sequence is TGTGCCAGCAGTTTGAATGAGTGGGCCGGTGGCTACACCTTC.

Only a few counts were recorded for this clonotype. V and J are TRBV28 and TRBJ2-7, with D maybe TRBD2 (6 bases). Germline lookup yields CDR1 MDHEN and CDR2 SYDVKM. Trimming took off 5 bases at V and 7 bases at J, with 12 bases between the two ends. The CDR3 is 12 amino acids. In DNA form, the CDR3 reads TGTGCCAGCAGTACCCTAGCGTGGGAGCAGTACTTC. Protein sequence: CASSTLAWEQYF.

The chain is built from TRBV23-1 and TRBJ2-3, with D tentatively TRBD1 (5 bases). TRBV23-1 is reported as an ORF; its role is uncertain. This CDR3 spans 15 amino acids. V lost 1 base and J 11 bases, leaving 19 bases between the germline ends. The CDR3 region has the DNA TGCGCCAGCAGTCAATACTTGGGGCCCCCGAGTGTGCAGTATTTT. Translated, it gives CASSQYLGPPSVQYF.

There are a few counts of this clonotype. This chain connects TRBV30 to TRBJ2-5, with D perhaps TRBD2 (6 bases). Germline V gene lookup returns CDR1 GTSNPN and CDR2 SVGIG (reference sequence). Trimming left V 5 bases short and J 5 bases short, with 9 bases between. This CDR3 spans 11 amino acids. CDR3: CAWASEETQYF. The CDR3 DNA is TGTGCCTGGGCTAGCGAGGAGACCCAGTACTTC.

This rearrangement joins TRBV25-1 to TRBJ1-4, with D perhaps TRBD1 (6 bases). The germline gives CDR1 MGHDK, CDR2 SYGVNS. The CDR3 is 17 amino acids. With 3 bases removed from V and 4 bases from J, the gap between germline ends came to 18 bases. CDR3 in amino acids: CASSDVGGALDNEKLFF. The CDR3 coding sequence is TGTGCCAGCAGTGATGTTGGGGGGGCGCTTGATAATGAAAAACTGTTTTTT.